A selection of T cell receptor beta chains follows, all from one sample in a study of T cell repertoires in cytomegalovirus infection. For these TCRs, the target antigens are not known. MiXCR was run by TCRdb on the reads, yielding one entry per CDR3 protein. The sample gives some 940,000 distinct CDR3 sequences, around 30% of which show up once; over 12% is in the top ten. The sample here was cultured CD8+ T cells from PBMCs, taken from culture after CMV antigen stimulation. The receptor set was obtained from a human donor in good health (CMV status not recorded). Some clones in this sample may be carry-over from other donors' samples. The CDR3 runs from the conserved cysteine through the conserved F or W. The order of the fields is V gene, D gene, clone size, J gene, CDR3 DNA, CDR3 protein. The D gene is left open where the match is weak. Where a row states a size, it is once, few, many or the class of an expanded clone; other rows omit it.

TRBV7-2,.,many,TRBJ1-5,TGTGCCAGCAGCTTACCGTCAGGGACTCTAAGCAATCAGCCCCAGCATTTT,CASSLPSGTLSNQPQHF
TRBV7-2,.,many,TRBJ1-2,TGTGCCAGCAGCTTTGTCCAGGGAGGTAACTATGGCTACACCTTC,CASSFVQGGNYGYTF
TRBV27,.,.,TRBJ1-2,TGTGCCAGCAGTTTTAGCCAGCACAGGCCACTCTACGGCTACACCTTC,CASSFSQHRPLYGYTF
TRBV7-4,TRBD1,.,TRBJ2-4,TGTGCCAGCAGCTGGGGACAGGGGAGGAACATTCAGTACTTC,CASSWGQGRNIQYF
TRBV9,.,.,TRBJ1-1,TGTGCCAGCAGCGTAGTGGGCTATCCGAACACTGAAGCTTTCTTT,CASSVVGYPNTEAFF
TRBV6-2/TRBV6-3,.,few,TRBJ1-2,TGTGCCAGCAGTTACTCAAGGGATCCCTATGGCTACACCTTC,CASSYSRDPYGYTF
TRBV4-2,.,few,TRBJ2-3,TGTGCCAGCAGCCAGGATCCGGGACTCCAGAGTGCAGATACGCAGTATTTT,CASSQDPGLQSADTQYF
TRBV19,.,many,TRBJ1-6,TGTGCCAGTAGTATCGAAGCAGGGCTCAATTCACCCCTCCACTTT,CASSIEAGLNSPLHF
TRBV6-5,TRBD1,.,TRBJ2-2,TGTGCCAGCAGTTATTTCATCTACAGGGGGGACACCGGGGAGCTGTTTTTT,CASSYFIYRGDTGELFF
TRBV7-9,.,.,TRBJ1-2,TGTGCCAGCAGCTTAGTAACAGGAGAGAACTATGGCTACACCTTC,CASSLVTGENYGYTF
TRBV27,.,many,TRBJ2-2,TGTGCCAGCAGTTCCGGCGGCGGGGAGCTGTTTTTT,CASSSGGGELFF
TRBV7-9,TRBD2,.,TRBJ2-5,TGTGCCAGCAGCCCGAATCGGACTAGCGGGGGACAAGAGACCCAGTACTTC,CASSPNRTSGGQETQYF
TRBV6-1,TRBD1,few,TRBJ2-1,TGTGCCAGCAGTCCGACCGGTTACAGGGGCATAGATGAGCAGTTCTTC,CASSPTGYRGIDEQFF
TRBV27,TRBD1,many,TRBJ1-6,TGTGCCAGCAGCTTCGGGACAGGGGATTCACCCCTCCACTTT,CASSFGTGDSPLHF
TRBV18,.,.,TRBJ2-4,TGTGCCAGCTCACCAGTAGATGTTTGGCAGAAACCCAAAAACATTCAGTACTTC,CASSPVDVWQKPKNIQYF
TRBV25-1,.,few,TRBJ2-1,TGTGCCAGCAGTACCCTGTCCGGGAGCTCCTACAATGAGCAGTTCTTC,CASSTLSGSSYNEQFF
TRBV12-3/TRBV12-4,TRBD1,.,TRBJ2-5,TGTGCCAGCAGCCCGTCCCGGGACAGGTTTGGGGAGACCCAGTACTTC,CASSPSRDRFGETQYF
TRBV12-3/TRBV12-4,.,few,TRBJ1-6,TGTGCCAGCCTGCCTGGGGTCGGCTCACCCCTCCACTTT,CASLPGVGSPLHF
TRBV5-5,TRBD1,few,TRBJ1-5,TGTGCCAGCAGCTTGGGTCCAGGGGGCCAGTTCGGCAATCAGCCCCAGCATTTT,CASSLGPGGQFGNQPQHF
TRBV7-7,.,.,TRBJ1-6,TGTGCTAGCAGCGGACTGTCCTATAATTCACCCCTCCACTTT,CASSGLSYNSPLHF
TRBV4-1,.,.,TRBJ2-7,TGCGCCAGCAGCCATTCGGAGGGGCCAGCCTACGAGCAGTACTTC,CASSHSEGPAYEQYF
TRBV5-5,.,few,TRBJ1-4,TGTGCCAGCAGCTGGAATGGAGATCCGGGGGAAAAACTGTTTTTT,CASSWNGDPGEKLFF
TRBV7-8,.,many,TRBJ1-2,TGTGCCAGCAGCTTAGAATGGGCAGGGCCTGGCTACACCTTC,CASSLEWAGPGYTF
TRBV27,.,few,TRBJ2-3,TGTGCCAGCAGTTTCGGGGACTCACGCACAGATACGCAGTATTTT,CASSFGDSRTDTQYF
TRBV10-3,TRBD1,many,TRBJ2-2,TGTGCCATCAGAACGACAGGGAGCACCGGGGAGCTGTTTTTT,CAIRTTGSTGELFF
TRBV5-8,.,few,TRBJ2-7,TGTGCCAGCAGTGGTACAACGAAAGGGTTCTACGAGCAGTACTTC,CASSGTTKGFYEQYF
TRBV5-6,.,.,TRBJ2-4,TGTGCCAGCTCTGGGCGCAAAAACATTCAGTACTTC,CASSGRKNIQYF
TRBV7-2,TRBD1,few,TRBJ1-1,TGTGCCAGCAGACCGGACAGGGTAGGTGAAGCTTTCTTT,CASRPDRVGEAFF
TRBV6-5,TRBD1,.,TRBJ1-1,TGTGCCAGCAGTTACCTGACAGGGTTGGGCACTGAAGCTTTCTTT,CASSYLTGLGTEAFF
TRBV7-3,.,.,TRBJ2-6,TGTGCCAGCAGCTCATTTCCGGGCAGGGGAGAGACTCTGGGGGCCAACGTCCTGACTTTC,CASSSFPGRGETLGANVLTF
TRBV7-9,.,few,TRBJ2-7,TGTGCCAGCAGCTTAGAAGGAACGGCTGAGCAGTACTTC,CASSLEGTAEQYF
TRBV4-3,.,.,TRBJ2-1,TGCGCCAGCAGCCAAGATTGGGAGAGGTCCGAGCAGTTCTTC,CASSQDWERSEQFF
TRBV15,.,.,TRBJ2-7,TGTGCCACCAGCAGAGATCGGGGGAGACCGTACGAGCAGTACTTC,CATSRDRGRPYEQYF
TRBV11-3,.,.,TRBJ1-4,TGTGCCAACAGCTTAGATCCGAATGAAAAACTGTTTTTT,CANSLDPNEKLFF
TRBV10-3,.,.,TRBJ1-1,TGTGCCATCAGTGAGTCGACGAGGGACCGGAACACTGAAGCTTTCTTT,CAISESTRDRNTEAFF
TRBV4-1,.,.,TRBJ1-1,TGCGCCAGCAGCCAATTCCCATCCACTGAAGCTTTCTTT,CASSQFPSTEAFF
TRBV7-8,TRBD2,many,TRBJ2-7,TGTGCCAGCAGCTTAAGGAGCGGGGGGTCCTACGAGCAGTACTTC,CASSLRSGGSYEQYF
TRBV4-1,.,.,TRBJ1-6,TGCGCCAGCAGCCAAGATTCGGCGGTTTCACCCCTCCACTTT,CASSQDSAVSPLHF